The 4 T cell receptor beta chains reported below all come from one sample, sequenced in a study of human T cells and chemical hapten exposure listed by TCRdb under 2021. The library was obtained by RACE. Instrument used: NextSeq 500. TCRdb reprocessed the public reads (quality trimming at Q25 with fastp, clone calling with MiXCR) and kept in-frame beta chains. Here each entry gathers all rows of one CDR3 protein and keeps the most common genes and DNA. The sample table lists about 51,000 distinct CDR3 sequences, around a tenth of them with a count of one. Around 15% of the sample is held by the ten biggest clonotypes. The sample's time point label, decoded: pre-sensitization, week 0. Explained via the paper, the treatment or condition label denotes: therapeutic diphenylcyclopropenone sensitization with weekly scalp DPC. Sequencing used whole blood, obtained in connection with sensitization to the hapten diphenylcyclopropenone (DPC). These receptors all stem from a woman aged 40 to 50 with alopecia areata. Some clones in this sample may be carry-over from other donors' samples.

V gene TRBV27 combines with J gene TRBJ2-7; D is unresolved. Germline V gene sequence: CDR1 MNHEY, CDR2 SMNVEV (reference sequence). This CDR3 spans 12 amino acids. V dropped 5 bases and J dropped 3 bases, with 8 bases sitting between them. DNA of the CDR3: TGTGCCAGCAGTAAGACAAGCTACGAGCAGTACTTC. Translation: CASSKTSYEQYF.

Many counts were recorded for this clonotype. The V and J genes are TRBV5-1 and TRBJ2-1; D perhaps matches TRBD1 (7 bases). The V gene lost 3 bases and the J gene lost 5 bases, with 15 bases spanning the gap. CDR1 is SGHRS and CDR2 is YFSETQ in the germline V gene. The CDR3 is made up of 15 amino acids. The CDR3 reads CASSSGGTENNEQFF. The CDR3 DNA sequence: TGCGCCAGCAGCTCTGGAGGGACAGAAAACAATGAGCAGTTCTTC.

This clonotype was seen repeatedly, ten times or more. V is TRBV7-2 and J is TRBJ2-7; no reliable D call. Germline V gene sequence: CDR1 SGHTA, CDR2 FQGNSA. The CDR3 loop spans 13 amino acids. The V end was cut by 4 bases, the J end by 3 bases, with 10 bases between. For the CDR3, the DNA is TGTGCCAGCAGCTCAACTCCAGTCTACGAGCAGTACTTC. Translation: CASSSTPVYEQYF.

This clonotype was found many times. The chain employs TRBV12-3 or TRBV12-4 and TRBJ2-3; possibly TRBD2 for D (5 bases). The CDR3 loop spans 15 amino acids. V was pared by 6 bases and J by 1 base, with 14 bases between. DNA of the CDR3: TGTGCCAGCAGGCTTGAGGGCTTAGGCACAGATACGCAGTATTTT. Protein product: CASRLEGLGTDTQYF.